The source of this TCR beta chain is a study of patients and donors after allogeneic stem cell transplantation. The V end lost 0 bases, the J end lost 5 bases, and 16 bases lay between the germline ends. Germline CDR1 reads LGHNA; CDR2 reads YNFKEQ. There are 17 residues in the CDR3. TCRdb itself ran the RT-PCR reads through MiXCR, one entry per CDR3 protein. Here the sample spans 25,000 to 30,000 distinct CDR3 sequences, about 8% being singletons. This clonotype has at least ten counts. This receptor was taken from a human donor who was either an allogeneic HSCT recipient or a stem cell or donor lymphocyte infusion donor (not recorded which). It is not recorded whose cells these are; they may come from a transplant donor. The sample consisted of blood, either unsorted or a sorted T cell fraction (not recorded which). The chain couples TRBV4-2 to TRBJ2-2; unclear D gene. CDR3 residues: CASSQEAGFWGTGELFF. CDR3 DNA sequence: TGTGCCAGCAGCCAAGAGGCAGGATTCTGGGGAACCGGGGAGCTGTTTTTT.